The 8 T cell receptor beta chains below all came from one sample that was sequenced in a study of T cells after yellow fever vaccination (dated by TCRdb to about 2019). The treatment or condition label, as the study defines it: live attenuated yellow fever vaccine strain. Preparation of the library involved 5' RACE. Sequencing was carried out with an Illumina NovaSeq 6000. The public reads were quality trimmed at Q25 with fastp and then assembled into clones with MiXCR by TCRdb, keeping productive beta chains. For every CDR3 protein sequence, its rows merge into one entry that carries the most common genes and DNA. A total of some 350,000 distinct CDR3 sequences appear in this sample, 3% to 4.5% of them only once. About 24% of the sample is held by the ten biggest clonotypes. The material was PBMCs, obtained 5 days after the yellow fever booster vaccination. The source of these receptors is a man aged 18 to 29 who received the YFV17D yellow fever vaccine.

This clonotype was observed a handful of times. The chain combines TRBV7-2 with TRBJ2-3, with 13 bases aligning to TRBD2. Germline CDR1 and CDR2: SGHTA and FQGNSA. The length of the CDR3 is 17 residues. Trimming at V came to 5 bases and at J to 2 bases, leaving 7 bases not matched to a gene. Here the CDR3 DNA reads TGTGCCAGCAGCCAGGGACTAGCGGGGCGTGACACAGATACGCAGTATTTT. Translated: CASSQGLAGRDTDTQYF. Full variable domain (remainder filled in from reference TRBV7-2 and TRBJ2-3): GAGVSQSPSNKVTEKGKDVELRCDPISGHTALYWYRQSLGQGLEFLIYFQGNSAPDKSGLPSDRFSAERTGGSVSTLTIQRTQQEDSAVYLCASSQGLAGRDTDTQYFGPGTRLTVL.

This clonotype appeared a few times. The gene calls are TRBV9 and TRBJ2-7; either TRBD1 or TRBD2 may fit D (5 bases each). CDR3 length: 14 amino acids. In germline, CDR1 is SGDLS, CDR2 YYNGEE. V lost 4 bases and J lost 2, with 13 bases in between. CDR3 loop: CASSPGTVTYEQYF. The CDR3 DNA follows: TGTGCCAGCAGCCCCGGGACGGTTACCTACGAGCAGTACTTC.

The rearrangement links TRBV30 to TRBJ1-5; tentatively, D is TRBD1 (5 bases). Trimming stripped 2 bases from V and 7 bases from J, with 12 bases between. This CDR3 region has 13 residues. Germline CDR1 is GTSNPN and CDR2 is SVGIG (reference sequence). The CDR3 loop reads CAWSTGLGQPQHF. In DNA, the CDR3 is TGTGCCTGGAGTACAGGATTAGGGCAGCCCCAGCATTTT.

This clonotype was seen more than once but under ten times. The chain couples TRBV7-2 to TRBJ1-2; 8 nucleotides line up with TRBD1. Germline CDR1 and CDR2: SGHTA and FQGNSA. With V trimmed by 5 bases and J by 7 bases, 9 bases remained unmatched. This CDR3 spans 14 amino acids. DNA for the CDR3: TGTGCCAGCAGCCAAAACCAGGGGGCAGGTGGCTACACCTTC. The encoded protein is CASSQNQGAGGYTF.

This clonotype was counted at least ten times. The chain couples TRBV5-1 to TRBJ2-1; perhaps TRBD2 as D (6 bases). In germline, CDR1 is SGHRS, CDR2 YFSETQ. The V gene lost 7 bases and the J gene lost 3 bases, with 14 bases spanning the gap. This CDR3 spans 14 amino acids. CDR3 DNA sequence: TGCGCCAGCGCGGCGCGCGGGAACTACAATGAGCAGTTCTTC. It specifies CASAARGNYNEQFF.

This chain uses TRBV7-2 with TRBJ2-3; 14 bases are a match to TRBD2. This CDR3 is built from 18 residues. The germline V gene has CDR1 SGHTA and CDR2 FQGNSA. The ends lost 2 bases at V and 2 bases at J; junction bases unmatched: 6. The CDR3 DNA is TGTGCCAGCAGCTTAATGGGACTAGCGGGGGTGAACACAGATACGCAGTATTTT. Translating gives CASSLMGLAGVNTDTQYF.

In this sample, this clonotype turned up many times. This chain uses TRBV20-1 with TRBJ2-4; no clear D. The CDR3 sequence is 12 residues long. Germline V gene sequence: CDR1 DFQATT, CDR2 SNEGSKA (reference sequence). Trimming cost V 2 bases and J 8 bases, with 10 bases left between them. CDR3 in amino acids: CSARLRSDIQYF. As DNA, the CDR3 is TGCAGTGCTAGACTCAGGTCGGACATTCAGTACTTC.

This clonotype occurred many times. In nucleotides, the CDR3 is TGTGCCATCTCAAGCGCGGACCTCTCTGGGGCCAACGTCCTGACTTTC. Its protein is CAISSADLSGANVLTF. The V and J genes are TRBV10-3 and TRBJ2-6; D unresolved. Between the trimmed V and J ends, which lost 8 bases and 0 bases, there was a span of 14 bases. The CDR3 covers 16 residues. Germline V gives CDR1 ENHRY, CDR2 SYGVKD.